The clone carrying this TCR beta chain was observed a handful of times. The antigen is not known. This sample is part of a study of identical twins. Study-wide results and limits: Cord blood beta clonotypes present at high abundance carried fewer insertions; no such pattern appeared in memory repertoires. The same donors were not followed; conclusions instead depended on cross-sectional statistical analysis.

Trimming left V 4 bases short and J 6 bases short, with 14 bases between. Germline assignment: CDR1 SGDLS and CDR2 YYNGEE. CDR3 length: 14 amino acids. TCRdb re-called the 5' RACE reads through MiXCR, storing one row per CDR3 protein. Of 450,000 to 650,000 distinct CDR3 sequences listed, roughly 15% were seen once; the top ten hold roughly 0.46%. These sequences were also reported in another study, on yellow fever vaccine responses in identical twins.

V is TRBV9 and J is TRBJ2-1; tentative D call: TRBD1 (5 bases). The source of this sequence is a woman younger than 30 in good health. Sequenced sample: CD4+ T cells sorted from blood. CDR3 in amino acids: CASSQGSTLNEQFF. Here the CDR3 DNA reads TGTGCCAGCAGCCAGGGATCAACCCTCAATGAGCAGTTCTTC.